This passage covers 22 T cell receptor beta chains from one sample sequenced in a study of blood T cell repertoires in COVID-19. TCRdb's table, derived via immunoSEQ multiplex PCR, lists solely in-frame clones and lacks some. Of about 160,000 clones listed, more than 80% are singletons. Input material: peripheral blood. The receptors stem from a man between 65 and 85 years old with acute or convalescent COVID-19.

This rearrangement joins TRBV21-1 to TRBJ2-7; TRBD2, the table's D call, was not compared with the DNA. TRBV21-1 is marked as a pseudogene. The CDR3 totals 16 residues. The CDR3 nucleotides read TGTGCCAGCAACAGTGGGACTAGCGGGAGGGTCTACGAGCAGTACTTC. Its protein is CASNSGTSGRVYEQYF.

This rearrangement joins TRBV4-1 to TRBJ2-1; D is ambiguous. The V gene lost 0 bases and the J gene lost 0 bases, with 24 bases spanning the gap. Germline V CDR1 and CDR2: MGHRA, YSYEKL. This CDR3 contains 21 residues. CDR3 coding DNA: TGCGCCAGCAGCCAAGATCCACTCAAGGCCCGGCGGCGGCCCTCCTACAATGAGCAGTTCTTC. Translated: CASSQDPLKARRRPSYNEQFF.

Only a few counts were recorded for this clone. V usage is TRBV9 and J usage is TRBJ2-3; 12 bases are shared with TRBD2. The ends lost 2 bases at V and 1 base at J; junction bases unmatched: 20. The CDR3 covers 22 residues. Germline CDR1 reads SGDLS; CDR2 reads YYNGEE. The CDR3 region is CASSVYRGLAGGRYEGTDTQYF. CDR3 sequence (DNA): TGTGCCAGCAGCGTTTACAGGGGGCTAGCGGGAGGGCGATACGAGGGCACAGATACGCAGTATTTT.

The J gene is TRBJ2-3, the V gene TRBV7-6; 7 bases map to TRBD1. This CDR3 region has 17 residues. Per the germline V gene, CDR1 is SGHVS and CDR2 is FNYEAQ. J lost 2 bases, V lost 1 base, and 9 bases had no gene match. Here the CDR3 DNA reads TGTGCCAGCAGCTTAGGAGGGGGCGCCGCCGTCACAGATACGCAGTATTTT. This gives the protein CASSLGGGAAVTDTQYF.

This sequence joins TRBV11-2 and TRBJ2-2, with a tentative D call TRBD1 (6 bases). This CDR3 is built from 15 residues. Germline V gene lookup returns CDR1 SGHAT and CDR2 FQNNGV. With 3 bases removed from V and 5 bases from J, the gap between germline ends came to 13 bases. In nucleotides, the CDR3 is TGTGCCAGCAGCTTCGCAGTGAGGGGGACCGGGGAGCTGTTTTTT. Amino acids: CASSFAVRGTGELFF.

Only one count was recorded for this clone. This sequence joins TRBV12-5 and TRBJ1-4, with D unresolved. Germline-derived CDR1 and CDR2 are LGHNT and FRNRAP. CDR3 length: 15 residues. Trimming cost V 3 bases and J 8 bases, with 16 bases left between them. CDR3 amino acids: CASGLIPAGTEKLFF. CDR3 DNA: TGTGCTAGTGGTTTAATTCCGGCAGGCACCGAAAAACTGTTTTTT.

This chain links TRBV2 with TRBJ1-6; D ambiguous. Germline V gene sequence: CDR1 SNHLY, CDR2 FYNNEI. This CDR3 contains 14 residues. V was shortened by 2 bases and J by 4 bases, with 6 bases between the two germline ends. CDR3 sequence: CASSEIPYNSPLHF. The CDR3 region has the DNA TGTGCCAGCAGTGAAATCCCGTATAATTCACCCCTCCACTTT. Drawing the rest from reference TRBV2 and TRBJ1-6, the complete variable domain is EPEVTQTPSHQVTQMGQEVILRCVPISNHLYFYWYRQILGQKVEFLVSFYNNEISEKSEIFDDQFSVERPDGSNFTLKIRSTKLEDSAMYFCASSEIPYNSPLHFGNGTRLTVT.

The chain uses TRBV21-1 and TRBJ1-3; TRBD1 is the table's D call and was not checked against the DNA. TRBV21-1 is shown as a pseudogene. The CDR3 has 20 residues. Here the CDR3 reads CASSKEWATGRPHSGNTIYF. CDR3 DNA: TGTGCCAGCAGCAAAGAGTGGGCTACAGGGAGACCCCACTCTGGAAACACCATATATTTT.

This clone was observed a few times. CDR3 region: CASKTGGSYEQYF. CDR3 in DNA: TGTGCCAGCAAGACAGGGGGCTCCTACGAGCAGTACTTC. This chain joins TRBV28 and TRBJ2-7; TRBD1 matches at 9 bases. This CDR3 comprises 13 residues. After removal of 7 bases from V and 0 bases from J, the junction contained 1 base not matched to a gene. From germline, CDR1 is MDHEN and CDR2 SYDVKM.

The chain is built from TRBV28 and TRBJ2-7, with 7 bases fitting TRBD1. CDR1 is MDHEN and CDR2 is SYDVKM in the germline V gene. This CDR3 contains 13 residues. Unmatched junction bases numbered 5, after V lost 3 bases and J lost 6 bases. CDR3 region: CASSFGRGSEQYF. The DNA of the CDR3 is TGTGCCAGCAGTTTCGGCAGGGGGAGCGAGCAGTACTTC.

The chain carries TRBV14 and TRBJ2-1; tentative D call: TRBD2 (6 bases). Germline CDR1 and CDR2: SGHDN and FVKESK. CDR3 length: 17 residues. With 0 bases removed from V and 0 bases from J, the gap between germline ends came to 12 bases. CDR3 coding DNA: TGTGCCAGCAGCCAAGATCGGACCGGGAGCTCCTACAATGAGCAGTTCTTC. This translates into CASSQDRTGSSYNEQFF.

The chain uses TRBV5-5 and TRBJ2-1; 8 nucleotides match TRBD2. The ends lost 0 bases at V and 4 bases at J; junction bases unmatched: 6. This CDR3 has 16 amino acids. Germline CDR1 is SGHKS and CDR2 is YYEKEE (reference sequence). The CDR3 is CASSLGSSGVYNEQFF. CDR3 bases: TGTGCCAGCAGCTTGGGTAGTAGCGGGGTATACAATGAGCAGTTCTTC. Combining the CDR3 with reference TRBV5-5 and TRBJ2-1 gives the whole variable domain DAGVTQSPTHLIKTRGQQVTLRCSPISGHKSVSWYQQVLGQGPQFIFQYYEKEERGRGNFPDRFSARQFPNYSSELNVNALLLGDSALYLCASSLGSSGVYNEQFFGPGTRLTVL.

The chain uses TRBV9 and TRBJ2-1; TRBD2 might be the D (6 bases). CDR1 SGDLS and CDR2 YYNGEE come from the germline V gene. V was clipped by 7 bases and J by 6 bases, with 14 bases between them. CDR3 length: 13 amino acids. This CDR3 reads CASQSPGSNEQFF. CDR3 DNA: TGTGCCAGCCAAAGCCCCGGGAGCAATGAGCAGTTCTTC. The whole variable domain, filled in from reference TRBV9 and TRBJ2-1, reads DSGVTQTPKHLITATGQRVTLRCSPRSGDLSVYWYQQSLDQGLQFLIQYYNGEERAKGNILERFSAQQFPDLHSELNLSSLELGDSALYFCASQSPGSNEQFFGPGTRLTVL.

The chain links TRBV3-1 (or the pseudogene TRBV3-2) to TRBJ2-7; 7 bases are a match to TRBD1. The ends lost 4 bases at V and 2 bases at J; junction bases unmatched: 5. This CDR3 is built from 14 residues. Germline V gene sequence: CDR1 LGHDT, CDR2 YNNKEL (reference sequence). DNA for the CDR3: TGTGCCAGCAGCCTTCGGACAGGTCCCTACGAGCAGTACTTC. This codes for CASSLRTGPYEQYF.

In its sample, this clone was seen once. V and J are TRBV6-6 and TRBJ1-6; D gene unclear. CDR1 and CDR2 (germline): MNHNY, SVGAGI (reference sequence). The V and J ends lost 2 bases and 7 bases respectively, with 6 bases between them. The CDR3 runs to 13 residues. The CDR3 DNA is TGTGCCAGCAGTTACGGCCCCAATTCACCCCTCCACTTT. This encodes CASSYGPNSPLHF.

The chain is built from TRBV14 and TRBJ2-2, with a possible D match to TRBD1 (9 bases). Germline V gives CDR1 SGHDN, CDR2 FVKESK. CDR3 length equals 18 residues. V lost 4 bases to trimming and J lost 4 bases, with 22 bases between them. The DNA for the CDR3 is TGTGCCAGCAGCCCCGCGCCTGGGACAGGGACTAGCACCGGGGAGCTGTTTTTT. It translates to CASSPAPGTGTSTGELFF.

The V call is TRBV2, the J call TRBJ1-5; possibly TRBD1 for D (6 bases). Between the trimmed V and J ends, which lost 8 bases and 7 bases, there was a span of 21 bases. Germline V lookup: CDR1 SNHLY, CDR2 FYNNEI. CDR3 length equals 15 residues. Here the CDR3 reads CASDEGQGWRQPQHF. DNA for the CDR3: TGTGCCAGCGATGAGGGGCAGGGGTGGCGGCAGCCCCAGCATTTT.

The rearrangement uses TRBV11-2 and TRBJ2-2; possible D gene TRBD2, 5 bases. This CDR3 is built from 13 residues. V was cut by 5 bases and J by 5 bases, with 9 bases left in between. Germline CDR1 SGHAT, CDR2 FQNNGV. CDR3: CASSDGITGELFF. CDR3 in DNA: TGTGCCAGCAGCGACGGGATAACCGGGGAGCTGTTTTTT.

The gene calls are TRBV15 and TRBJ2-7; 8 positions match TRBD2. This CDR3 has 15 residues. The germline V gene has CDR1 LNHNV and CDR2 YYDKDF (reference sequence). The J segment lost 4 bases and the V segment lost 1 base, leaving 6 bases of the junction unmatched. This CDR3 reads CATSRARGVGYEQYF. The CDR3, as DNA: TGTGCCACCAGCAGAGCGCGGGGGGTGGGGTACGAGCAGTACTTC. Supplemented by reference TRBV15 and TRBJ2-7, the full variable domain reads DAMVIQNPRYQVTQFGKPVTLSCSQTLNHNVMYWYQQKSSQAPKLLFHYYDKDFNNEADTPDNFQSRRPNTSFCFLDIRSPGLGDTAMYLCATSRARGVGYEQYFGPGTRLTVT.

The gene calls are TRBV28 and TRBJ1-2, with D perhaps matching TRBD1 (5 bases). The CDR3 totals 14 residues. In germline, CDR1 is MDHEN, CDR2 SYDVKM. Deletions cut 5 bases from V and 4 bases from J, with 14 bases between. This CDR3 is CASSIPTVPYGYTF. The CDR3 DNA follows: TGTGCCAGCAGTATTCCGACAGTTCCCTATGGCTACACCTTC.

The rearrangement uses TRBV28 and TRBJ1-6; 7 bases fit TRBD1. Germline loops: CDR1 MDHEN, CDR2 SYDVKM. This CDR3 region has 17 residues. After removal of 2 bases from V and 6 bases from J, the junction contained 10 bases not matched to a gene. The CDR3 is CASSLPRQGRANSPLHF. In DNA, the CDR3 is TGTGCCAGCAGTTTACCACGACAGGGTAGGGCTAATTCACCCCTCCACTTT.

CDR3 region: CASSEGSGRAHGELFF. The CDR3 DNA is TGTGCCAGCAGTGAAGGGAGCGGGAGGGCACACGGGGAGCTGTTTTTT. The chain joins TRBV6-1 to TRBJ2-2; 10 bases match TRBD2. V shed 1 base and J 7 bases; nucleotides not matched to a gene: 6. The CDR3 consists of 16 residues. Per the germline V gene, CDR1 is MNHNS and CDR2 is SASEGT.